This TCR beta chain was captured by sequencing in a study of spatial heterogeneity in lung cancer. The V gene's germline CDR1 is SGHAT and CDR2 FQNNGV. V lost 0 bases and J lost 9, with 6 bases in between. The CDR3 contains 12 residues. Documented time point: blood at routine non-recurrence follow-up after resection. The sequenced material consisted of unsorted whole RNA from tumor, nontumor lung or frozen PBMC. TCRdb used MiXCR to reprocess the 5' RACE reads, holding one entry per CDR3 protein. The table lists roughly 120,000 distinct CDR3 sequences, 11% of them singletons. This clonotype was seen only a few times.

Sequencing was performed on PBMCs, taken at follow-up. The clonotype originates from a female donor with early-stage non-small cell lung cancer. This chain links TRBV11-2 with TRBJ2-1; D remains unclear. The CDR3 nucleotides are TGTGCCAGCAGCTTAGATCGTGGTGAGCAGTTCTTC. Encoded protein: CASSLDRGEQFF.